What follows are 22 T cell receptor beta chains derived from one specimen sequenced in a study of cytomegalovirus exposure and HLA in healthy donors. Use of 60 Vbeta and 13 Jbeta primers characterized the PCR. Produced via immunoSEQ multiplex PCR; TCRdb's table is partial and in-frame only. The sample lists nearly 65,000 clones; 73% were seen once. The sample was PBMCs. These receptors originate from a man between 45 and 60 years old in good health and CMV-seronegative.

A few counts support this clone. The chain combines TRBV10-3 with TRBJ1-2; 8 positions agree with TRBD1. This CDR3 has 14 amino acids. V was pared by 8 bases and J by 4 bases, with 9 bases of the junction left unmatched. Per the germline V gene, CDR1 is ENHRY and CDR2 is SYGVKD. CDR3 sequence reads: CAIQPGGRGYGYTF. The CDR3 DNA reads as TGTGCCATCCAGCCAGGGGGCCGGGGCTATGGCTACACCTTC.

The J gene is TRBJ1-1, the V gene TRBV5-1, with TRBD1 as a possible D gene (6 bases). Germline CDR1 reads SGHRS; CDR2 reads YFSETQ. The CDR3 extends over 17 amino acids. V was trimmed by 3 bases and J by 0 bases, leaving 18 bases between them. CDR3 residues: CASSSEGQGTVNTEAFF. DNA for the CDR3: TGCGCCAGCAGCTCGGAAGGCCAGGGGACCGTGAACACTGAAGCTTTCTTT.

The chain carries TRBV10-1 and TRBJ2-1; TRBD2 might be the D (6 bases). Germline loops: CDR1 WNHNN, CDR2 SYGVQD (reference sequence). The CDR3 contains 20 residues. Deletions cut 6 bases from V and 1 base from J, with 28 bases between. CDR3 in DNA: TGCGCCAGCAGGATCTTACCGGGACGGATGCTAGCGCTATCCTACAATGAGCAGTTCTTC. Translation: CASRILPGRMLALSYNEQFF.

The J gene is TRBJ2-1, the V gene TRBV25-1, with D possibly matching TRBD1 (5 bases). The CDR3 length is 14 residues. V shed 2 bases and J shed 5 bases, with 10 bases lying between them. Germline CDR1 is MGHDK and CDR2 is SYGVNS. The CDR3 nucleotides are TGTGCCAGCAGTGAACCTGGCAGGGACAATGAGCAGTTCTTC. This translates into CASSEPGRDNEQFF. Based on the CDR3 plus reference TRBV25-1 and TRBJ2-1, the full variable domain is EADIYQTPRYLVIGTGKKITLECSQTMGHDKMYWYQQDPGMELHLIHYSYGVNSTEKGDLSSESTVSRIRTEHFPLTLESARPSHTSQYLCASSEPGRDNEQFFGPGTRLTVL.

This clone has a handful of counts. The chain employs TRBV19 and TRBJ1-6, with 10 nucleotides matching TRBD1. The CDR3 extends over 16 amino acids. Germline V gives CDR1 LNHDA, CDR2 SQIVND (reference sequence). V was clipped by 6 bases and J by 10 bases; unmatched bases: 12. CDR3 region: CASREPGQGYESPLHF. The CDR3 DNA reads TGTGCCAGTAGGGAACCGGGACAGGGGTATGAGTCACCCCTCCACTTT.

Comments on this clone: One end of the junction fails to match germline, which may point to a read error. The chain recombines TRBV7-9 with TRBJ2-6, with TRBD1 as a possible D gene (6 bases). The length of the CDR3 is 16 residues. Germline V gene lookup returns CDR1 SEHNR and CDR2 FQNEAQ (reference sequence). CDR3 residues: CSSSLGSGVGANVLTF. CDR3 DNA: TGTTCCAGCAGCTTAGGGTCAGGGGTTGGGGCCAACGTCCTGACTTTC.

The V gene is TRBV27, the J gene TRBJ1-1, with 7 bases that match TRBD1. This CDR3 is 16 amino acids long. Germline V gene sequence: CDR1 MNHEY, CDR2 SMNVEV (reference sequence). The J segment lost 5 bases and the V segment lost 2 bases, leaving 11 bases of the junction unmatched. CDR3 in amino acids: CASSLNGRDRQTEAFF. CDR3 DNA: TGTGCCAGCAGTTTAAATGGTAGGGACAGACAAACTGAAGCTTTCTTT.

Here the CDR3 reads CASSQVHSNQPQHF. Here the CDR3 DNA reads TGTGCCAGTAGTCAAGTACATAGCAATCAGCCCCAGCATTTT. The chain carries TRBV19 and TRBJ1-5; D remains ambiguous. Trimming removed 5 bases from V and 0 bases from J, with 8 bases in between. Germline CDR1 reads LNHDA; CDR2 reads SQIVND (reference sequence). The CDR3 sequence is 14 residues long. Combining the CDR3 with reference TRBV19 and TRBJ1-5 gives the whole variable domain DGGITQSPKYLFRKEGQNVTLSCEQNLNHDAMYWYRQDPGQGLRLIYYSQIVNDFQKGDIAEGYSVSREKKESFPLTVTSAQKNPTAFYLCASSQVHSNQPQHFGDGTRLSIL.

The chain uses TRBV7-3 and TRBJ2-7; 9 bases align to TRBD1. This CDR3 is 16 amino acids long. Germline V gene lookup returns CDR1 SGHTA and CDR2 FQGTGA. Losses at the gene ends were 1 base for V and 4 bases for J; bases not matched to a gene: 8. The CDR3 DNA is TGTGCCAGCAGCTTAAGGGGTCGGGACAGGGATTACGAGCAGTACTTC. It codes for CASSLRGRDRDYEQYF.

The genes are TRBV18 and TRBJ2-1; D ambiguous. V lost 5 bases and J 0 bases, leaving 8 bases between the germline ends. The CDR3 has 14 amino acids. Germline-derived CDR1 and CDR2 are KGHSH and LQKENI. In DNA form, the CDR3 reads TGTGCCAGCTCAGCACTCAGCTCCTACAATGAGCAGTTCTTC. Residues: CASSALSSYNEQFF.

CDR3 in DNA: TGTGCCAGCAGCGGGGCTTGGGGGAGGCTTAACTATGGCTACACCTTC. As protein: CASSGAWGRLNYGYTF. The genes are TRBV9 and TRBJ1-2; D is possibly TRBD1 (5 bases). The CDR3 covers 16 residues. The germline V gene has CDR1 SGDLS and CDR2 YYNGEE. V shed 3 bases and J shed 1 base, with 16 bases lying between them.

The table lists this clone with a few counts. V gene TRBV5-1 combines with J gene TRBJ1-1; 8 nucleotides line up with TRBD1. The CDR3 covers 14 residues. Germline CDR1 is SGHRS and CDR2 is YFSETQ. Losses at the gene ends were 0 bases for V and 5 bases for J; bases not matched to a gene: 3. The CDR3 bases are TGCGCCAGCAGCTTGGACGGGACAGGAACTGAAGCTTTCTTT. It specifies CASSLDGTGTEAFF. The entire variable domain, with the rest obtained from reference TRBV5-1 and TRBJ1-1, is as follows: KAGVTQTPRYLIKTRGQQVTLSCSPISGHRSVSWYQQTPGQGLQFLFEYFSETQRNKGNFPGRFSGRQFSNSRSEMNVSTLELGDSALYLCASSLDGTGTEAFFGQGTRLTVV.

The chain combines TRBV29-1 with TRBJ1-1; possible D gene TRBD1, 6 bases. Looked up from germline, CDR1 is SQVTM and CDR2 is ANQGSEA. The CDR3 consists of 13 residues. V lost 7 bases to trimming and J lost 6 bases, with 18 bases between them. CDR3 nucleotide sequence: TGCAGCGCATACAGGGTGAGAGGGGCTGAAGCTTTCTTT. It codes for CSAYRVRGAEAFF.

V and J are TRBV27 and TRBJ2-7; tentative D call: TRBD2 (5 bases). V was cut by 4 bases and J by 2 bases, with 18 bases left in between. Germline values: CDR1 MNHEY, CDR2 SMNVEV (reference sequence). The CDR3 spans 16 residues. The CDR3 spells CASSSAAPYGTYEQYF. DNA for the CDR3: TGTGCCAGCAGTTCCGCCGCCCCGTACGGGACCTACGAGCAGTACTTC.

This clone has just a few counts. The CDR3 sequence is CASSYSTGAKNTEAFF. In DNA form, the CDR3 reads TGTGCCAGCAGTTACTCGACAGGGGCCAAGAACACTGAAGCTTTCTTT. The chain uses TRBV6-5 and TRBJ1-1, with 8 bases that match TRBD1. Unmatched junction bases numbered 4, after V lost 0 bases and J lost 1 base. Per germline, CDR1 MNHEY and CDR2 SVGAGI. The CDR3 consists of 16 residues.

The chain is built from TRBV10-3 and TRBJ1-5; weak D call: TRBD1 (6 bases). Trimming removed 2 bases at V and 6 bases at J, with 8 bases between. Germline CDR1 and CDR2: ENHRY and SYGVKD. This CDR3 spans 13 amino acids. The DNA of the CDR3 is TGTGCCATCAGTGAGCTGGGGGCTCAGCCCCAGCATTTT. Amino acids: CAISELGAQPQHF.

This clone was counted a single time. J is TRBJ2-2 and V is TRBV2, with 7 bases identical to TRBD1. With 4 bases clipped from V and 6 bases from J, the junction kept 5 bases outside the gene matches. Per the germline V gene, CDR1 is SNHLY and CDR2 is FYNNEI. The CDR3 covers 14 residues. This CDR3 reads CASSADRVPGELFF. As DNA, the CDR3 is TGTGCCAGCAGTGCCGACAGGGTCCCCGGGGAGCTGTTTTTT.

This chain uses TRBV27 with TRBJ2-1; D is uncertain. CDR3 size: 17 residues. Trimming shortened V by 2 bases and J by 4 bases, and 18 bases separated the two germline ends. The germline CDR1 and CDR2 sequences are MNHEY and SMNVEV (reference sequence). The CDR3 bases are TGTGCCAGCAGTTTACGTTCTGGGCTCCCCAATTACAATGAGCAGTTCTTC. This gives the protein CASSLRSGLPNYNEQFF.

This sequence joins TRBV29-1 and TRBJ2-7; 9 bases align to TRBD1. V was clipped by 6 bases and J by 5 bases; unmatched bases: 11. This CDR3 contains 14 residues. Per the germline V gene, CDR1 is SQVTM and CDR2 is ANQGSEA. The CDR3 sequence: CSVARDRVCDEQYF. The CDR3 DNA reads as TGCAGCGTAGCCCGGGACAGGGTATGCGACGAGCAGTACTTC.

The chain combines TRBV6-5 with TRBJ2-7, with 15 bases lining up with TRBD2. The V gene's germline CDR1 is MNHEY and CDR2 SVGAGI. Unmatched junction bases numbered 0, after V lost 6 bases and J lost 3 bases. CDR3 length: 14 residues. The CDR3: CASRGLAGGYEQYF. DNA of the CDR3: TGTGCCAGCAGGGGACTAGCGGGGGGCTACGAGCAGTACTTC.

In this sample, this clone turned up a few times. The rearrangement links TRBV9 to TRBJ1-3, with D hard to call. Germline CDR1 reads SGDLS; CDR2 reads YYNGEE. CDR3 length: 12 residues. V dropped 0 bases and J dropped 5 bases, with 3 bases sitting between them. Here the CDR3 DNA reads TGTGCCAGCAGCGTAGGTAGAAACACCATATATTTT. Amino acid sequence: CASSVGRNTIYF.

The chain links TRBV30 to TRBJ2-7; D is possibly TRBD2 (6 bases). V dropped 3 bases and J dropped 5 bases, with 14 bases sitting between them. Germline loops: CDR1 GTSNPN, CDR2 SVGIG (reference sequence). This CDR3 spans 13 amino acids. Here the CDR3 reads CAWSHGGGDEQYF. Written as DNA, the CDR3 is TGTGCCTGGAGCCATGGTGGAGGGGACGAGCAGTACTTC.